The 9 T cell receptor beta chains below were found in one sample sequenced in a study of beta chain features in type 1 diabetes. Sequenced material consisted of expressed TCRB transcripts (all of the isolated RNA was reverse transcribed). TCRdb's copy holds only in-frame clones and misses some; the assay was immunoSEQ multiplex PCR. This sample has approximately 160,000 clones; roughly 8% occur once, and the top ten carry around 0.65%. Sequencing input: central memory CD4+ T cells from blood. The receptors come from a man younger than 35 in good health.

There are a few counts of this clone. The V call is TRBV28, the J call TRBJ1-1; TRBD1 might be the D (5 bases). Germline loops: CDR1 MDHEN, CDR2 SYDVKM. V lost 5 bases to trimming and J lost 5 bases, with 12 bases between them. The CDR3 consists of 13 residues. The CDR3 DNA reads as TGTGCCAGCAGTCGACCCGGGACTACTGAAGCTTTCTTT. It codes for CASSRPGTTEAFF. Full variable domain (rest looked up from reference TRBV28 and TRBJ1-1): DVKVTQSSRYLVKRTGEKVFLECVQDMDHENMFWYRQDPGLGLRLIYFSYDVKMKEKGDIPEGYSVSREKKERFSLILESASTNQTSMYLCASSRPGTTEAFFGQGTRLTVV.

This chain uses TRBV5-6 with TRBJ2-1; 7 nucleotides match TRBD1. The ends lost 2 bases at V and 6 bases at J; junction bases unmatched: 8. The germline gives CDR1 SGHDT, CDR2 YYEEEE. This CDR3 is built from 15 residues. CDR3 DNA sequence: TGTGCCAGCAGCTTCTTTGACAGGGTTGGCAATGAGCAGTTCTTC. As protein: CASSFFDRVGNEQFF.

The V call is TRBV7-2, the J call TRBJ1-2, with a possible D match to TRBD1 (5 bases). Germline values: CDR1 SGHTA, CDR2 FQGNSA. V dropped 1 base and J dropped 4 bases, with 13 bases sitting between them. The CDR3 covers 15 residues. The CDR3 DNA reads as TGTGCCAGCAGCTTAGATGGGCAGGGCTTCTATGGCTACACCTTC. Encoded protein: CASSLDGQGFYGYTF.

There are a few counts of this clone. CDR3 loop: CAWSVGGSYEQYF. CDR3 DNA sequence: TGTGCCTGGAGTGTAGGGGGATCCTACGAGCAGTACTTC. The V and J genes are TRBV30 and TRBJ2-7; tentative D call: TRBD1 (6 bases). The CDR3 has 13 amino acids. Trimming removed 0 bases at V and 1 base at J, with 7 bases between. In germline, CDR1 is GTSNPN, CDR2 SVGIG (reference sequence).

The chain uses TRBV30 and TRBJ2-2; 11 bases align to TRBD1. V trimming: 6 bases; J trimming: 2 bases; junction bases outside the gene matches: 8. Germline V lookup: CDR1 GTSNPN, CDR2 SVGIG (reference sequence). This CDR3 has 16 amino acids. CDR3 sequence: CACLGQGVINTGELFF. For the CDR3, the DNA is TGTGCCTGCTTGGGACAGGGGGTCATTAACACCGGGGAGCTGTTTTTT.

This clone has a handful of counts. The chain joins TRBV30 to TRBJ1-3, with D hard to call. The CDR3 is 14 residues long. V was clipped by 0 bases and J by 0 bases, with 6 bases between them. The V gene's germline CDR1 is GTSNPN and CDR2 SVGIG (reference sequence). CDR3 residues: CAWSVYGSGNTIYF. CDR3 bases: TGTGCCTGGAGTGTATACGGCTCTGGAAACACCATATATTTT.

The rearrangement joins TRBV6-5 to TRBJ1-2; D is unresolved. Germline CDR1 reads MNHEY; CDR2 reads SVGAGI. Trimming left V 2 bases short and J 4 bases short, with 8 bases between. This CDR3 comprises 13 residues. The CDR3 DNA sequence: TGTGCCAGCAGTTACGTGGCGGGCTATGGCTACACCTTC. This translates into CASSYVAGYGYTF.

The CDR3 reads CAISEGMGGGTDTQYF. CDR3 DNA sequence: TGTGCCATCAGTGAGGGGATGGGAGGAGGTACAGATACGCAGTATTTT. The J gene is TRBJ2-3, the V gene TRBV10-3; D perhaps matches TRBD2 (6 bases). CDR3 length equals 16 residues. The V end was cut by 2 bases, the J end by 3 bases, with 15 bases between. Germline CDR1 and CDR2: ENHRY and SYGVKD.

This clone was observed a handful of times. The chain combines TRBV9 with TRBJ2-3; 10 bases align to TRBD2. V was clipped by 4 bases and J by 4 bases; unmatched bases: 6. This CDR3 is built from 15 residues. The germline CDR1 and CDR2 sequences are SGDLS and YYNGEE. This CDR3 reads CASSPGSGGADTQYF. CDR3 in DNA: TGTGCCAGCAGCCCAGGGAGCGGGGGGGCAGATACGCAGTATTTT. Based on the CDR3 plus reference TRBV9 and TRBJ2-3, the full variable domain is DSGVTQTPKHLITATGQRVTLRCSPRSGDLSVYWYQQSLDQGLQFLIQYYNGEERAKGNILERFSAQQFPDLHSELNLSSLELGDSALYFCASSPGSGGADTQYFGPGTRLTVL.